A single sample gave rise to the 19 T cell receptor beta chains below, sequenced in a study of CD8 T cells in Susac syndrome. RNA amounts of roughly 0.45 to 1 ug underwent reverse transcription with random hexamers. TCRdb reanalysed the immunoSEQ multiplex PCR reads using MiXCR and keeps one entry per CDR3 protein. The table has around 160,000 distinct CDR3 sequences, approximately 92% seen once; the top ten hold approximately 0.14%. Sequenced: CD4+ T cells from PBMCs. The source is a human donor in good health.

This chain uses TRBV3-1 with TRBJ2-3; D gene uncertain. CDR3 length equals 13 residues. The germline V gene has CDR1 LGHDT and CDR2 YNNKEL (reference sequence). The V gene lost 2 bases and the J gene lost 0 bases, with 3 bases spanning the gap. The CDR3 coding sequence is TGTGCCAGCAGCCAACTCAGCACAGATACGCAGTATTTT. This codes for CASSQLSTDTQYF.

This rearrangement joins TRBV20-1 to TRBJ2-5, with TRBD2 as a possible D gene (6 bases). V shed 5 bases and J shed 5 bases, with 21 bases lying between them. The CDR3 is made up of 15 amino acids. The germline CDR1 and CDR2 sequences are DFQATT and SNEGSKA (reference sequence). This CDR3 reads CSAPKAAGSKETQYF. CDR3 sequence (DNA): TGCAGTGCTCCGAAAGCGGCGGGGTCCAAGGAGACCCAGTACTTC.

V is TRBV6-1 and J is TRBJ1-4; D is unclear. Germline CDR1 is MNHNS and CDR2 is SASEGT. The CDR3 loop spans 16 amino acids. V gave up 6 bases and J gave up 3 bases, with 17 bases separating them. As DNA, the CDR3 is TGTGCCAGCAGCTCACAAAGGTCTACGGCTAATGAAAAACTGTTTTTT. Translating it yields CASSSQRSTANEKLFF.

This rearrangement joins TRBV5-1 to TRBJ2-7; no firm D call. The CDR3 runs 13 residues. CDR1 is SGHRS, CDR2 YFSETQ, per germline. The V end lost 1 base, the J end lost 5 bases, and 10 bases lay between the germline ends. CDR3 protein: CASSLRGNDEQYF. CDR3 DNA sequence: TGCGCCAGCAGCTTGCGAGGAAATGACGAGCAGTACTTC.

This CDR3 reads CASSLALDEQFF. CDR3 in DNA: TGTGCCAGCAGCTTAGCGCTCGATGAGCAGTTCTTC. The V call is TRBV7-2, the J call TRBJ2-1, with D unclear. Trimming removed 0 bases from V and 8 bases from J, with 5 bases in between. CDR1 is SGHTA and CDR2 is FQGNSA in the germline V gene. This CDR3 has 12 amino acids. Variable domain in full (rest from reference TRBV7-2 and TRBJ2-1): GAGVSQSPSNKVTEKGKDVELRCDPISGHTALYWYRQSLGQGLEFLIYFQGNSAPDKSGLPSDRFSAERTGGSVSTLTIQRTQQEDSAVYLCASSLALDEQFFGPGTRLTVL.

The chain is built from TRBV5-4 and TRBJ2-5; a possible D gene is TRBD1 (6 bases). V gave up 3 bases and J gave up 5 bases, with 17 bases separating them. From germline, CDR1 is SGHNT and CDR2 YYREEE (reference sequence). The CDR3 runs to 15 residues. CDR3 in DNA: TGTGCCAGCAGCTATGGGACATCCCAGGGGGAGACCCAGTACTTC. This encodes CASSYGTSQGETQYF.

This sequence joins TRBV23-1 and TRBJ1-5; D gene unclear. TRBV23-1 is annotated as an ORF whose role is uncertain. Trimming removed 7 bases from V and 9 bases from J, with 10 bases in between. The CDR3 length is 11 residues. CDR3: CASNEGPPQHF. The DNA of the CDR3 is TGCGCCAGCAACGAAGGGCCGCCCCAGCATTTT.

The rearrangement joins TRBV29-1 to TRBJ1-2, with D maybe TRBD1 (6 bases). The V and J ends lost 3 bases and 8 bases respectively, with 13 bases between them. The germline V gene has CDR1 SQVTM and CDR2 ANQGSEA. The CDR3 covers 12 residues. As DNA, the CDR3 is TGCAGCGTTGAGGGAAGGGGGAGAGGCTACACCTTC. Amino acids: CSVEGRGRGYTF. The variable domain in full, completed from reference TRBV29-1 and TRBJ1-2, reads SAVISQKPSRDICQRGTSLTIQCQVDSQVTMMFWYRQQPGQSLTLIATANQGSEATYESGFVIDKFPISRPNLTFSTLTVSNMSPEDSSIYLCSVEGRGRGYTFGSGTRLTVV.

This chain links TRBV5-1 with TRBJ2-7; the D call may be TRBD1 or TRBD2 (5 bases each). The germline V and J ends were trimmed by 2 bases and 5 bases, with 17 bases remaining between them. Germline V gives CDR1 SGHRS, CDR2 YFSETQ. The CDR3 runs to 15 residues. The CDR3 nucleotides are TGCGCCAGCAGCTTTGGGACCGCGGAAGTACACGAGCAGTACTTC. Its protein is CASSFGTAEVHEQYF.

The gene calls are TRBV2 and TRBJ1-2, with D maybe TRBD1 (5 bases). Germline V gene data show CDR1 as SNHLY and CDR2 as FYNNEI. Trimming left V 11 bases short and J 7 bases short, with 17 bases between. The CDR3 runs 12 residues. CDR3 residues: CASWTGDSGYTF. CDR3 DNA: TGTGCCTCGTGGACGGGGGATAGTGGCTACACCTTC.

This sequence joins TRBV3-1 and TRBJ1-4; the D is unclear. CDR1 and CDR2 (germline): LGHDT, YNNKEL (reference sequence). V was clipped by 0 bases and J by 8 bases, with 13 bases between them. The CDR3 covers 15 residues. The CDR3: CASSQESMSEEKLFF. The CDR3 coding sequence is TGTGCCAGCAGCCAAGAGAGTATGAGTGAGGAAAAACTGTTTTTT.

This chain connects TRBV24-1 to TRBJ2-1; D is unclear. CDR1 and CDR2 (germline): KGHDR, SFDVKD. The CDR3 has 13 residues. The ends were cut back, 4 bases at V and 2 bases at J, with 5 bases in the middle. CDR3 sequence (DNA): TGTGCCACCAGTGACGGGCCCTACAATGAGCAGTTCTTC. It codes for CATSDGPYNEQFF.

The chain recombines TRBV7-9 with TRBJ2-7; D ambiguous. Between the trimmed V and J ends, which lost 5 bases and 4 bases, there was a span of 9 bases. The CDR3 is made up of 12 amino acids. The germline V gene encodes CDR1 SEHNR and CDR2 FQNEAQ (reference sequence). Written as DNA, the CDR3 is TGTGCCAGCAGCAAGCCAGGATACGAGCAGTACTTC. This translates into CASSKPGYEQYF.

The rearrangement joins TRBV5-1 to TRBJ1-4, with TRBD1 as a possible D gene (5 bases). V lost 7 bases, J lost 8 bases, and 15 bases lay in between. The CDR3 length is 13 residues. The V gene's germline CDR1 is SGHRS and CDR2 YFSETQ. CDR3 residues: CASRGREGEKLFF. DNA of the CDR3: TGCGCCAGCCGTGGCAGGGAGGGCGAAAAACTGTTTTTT.

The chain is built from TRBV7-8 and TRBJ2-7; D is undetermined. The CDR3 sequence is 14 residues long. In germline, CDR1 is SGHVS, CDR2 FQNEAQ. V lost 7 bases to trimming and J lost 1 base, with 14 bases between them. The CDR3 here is CASIPRRGSYEQYF. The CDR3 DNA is TGTGCCAGCATCCCCAGGAGAGGATCCTACGAGCAGTACTTC.

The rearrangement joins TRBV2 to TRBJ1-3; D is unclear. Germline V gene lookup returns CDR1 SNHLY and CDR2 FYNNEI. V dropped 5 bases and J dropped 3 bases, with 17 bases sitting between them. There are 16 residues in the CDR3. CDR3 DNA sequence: TGTGCCAGCAGTCTCGGACGTATCGCGCTTGGAAACACCATATATTTT. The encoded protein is CASSLGRIALGNTIYF. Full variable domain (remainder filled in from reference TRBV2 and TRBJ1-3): EPEVTQTPSHQVTQMGQEVILRCVPISNHLYFYWYRQILGQKVEFLVSFYNNEISEKSEIFDDQFSVERPDGSNFTLKIRSTKLEDSAMYFCASSLGRIALGNTIYFGEGSWLTVV.

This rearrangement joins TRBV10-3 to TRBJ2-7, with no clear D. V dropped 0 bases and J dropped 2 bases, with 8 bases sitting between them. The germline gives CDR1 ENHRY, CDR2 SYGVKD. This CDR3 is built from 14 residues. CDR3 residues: CAISESNGAYEQYF. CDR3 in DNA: TGTGCCATCAGTGAGTCGAACGGAGCCTACGAGCAGTACTTC.

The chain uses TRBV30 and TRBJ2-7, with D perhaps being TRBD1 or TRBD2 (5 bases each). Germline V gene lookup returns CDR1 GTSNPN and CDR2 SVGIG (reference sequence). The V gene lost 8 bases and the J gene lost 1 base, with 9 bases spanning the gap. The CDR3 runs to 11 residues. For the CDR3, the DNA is TGTGCCGGGGACGCTTCCTACGAGCAGTACTTC. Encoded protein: CAGDASYEQYF. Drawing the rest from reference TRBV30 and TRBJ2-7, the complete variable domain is SQTIHQWPATLVQPVGSPLSLECTVEGTSNPNLYWYRQAAGRGLQLLFYSVGIGQISSEVPQNLSASRPQDRQFILSSKKLLLSDSGFYLCAGDASYEQYFGPGTRLTVT.

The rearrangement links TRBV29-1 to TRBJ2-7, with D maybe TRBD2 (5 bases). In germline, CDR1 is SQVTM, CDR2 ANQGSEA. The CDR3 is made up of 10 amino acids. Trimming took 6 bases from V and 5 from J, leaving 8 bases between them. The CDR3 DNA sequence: TGCAGCGTGGGGAGTAACGAGCAGTACTTC. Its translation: CSVGSNEQYF.